There are a few counts of the clone carrying this TCR beta chain. The target antigen is unknown. V gave up 5 bases and J gave up 6 bases; unmatched junction bases: 7. This CDR3 is built from 14 residues. Germline V CDR1 and CDR2: SGHTA, FQGNSA. This entry comes from a study of response to subunit inactivated influenza vaccine. General study results and limits: Authors suggested that a seasonal influenza vaccination recruits few new T cells each time.

TCRdb passed the RT-PCR reads through MiXCR, listing each CDR3 protein once. The sample holds about 650,000 distinct CDR3 sequences, approximately 14% seen once. The chain links TRBV7-2 to TRBJ2-3; 8 bases are a match to TRBD1. The sequenced sample was PBMCs from blood, obtained about 13 days after vaccination. This sequence was found in a man in his fifties or sixties who received an inactivated influenza vaccine. The CDR3 DNA sequence: TGTGCCAGCAGCAAGCAGGGGGCGCGGGATACGCAGTATTTT. It yields the protein CASSKQGARDTQYF.